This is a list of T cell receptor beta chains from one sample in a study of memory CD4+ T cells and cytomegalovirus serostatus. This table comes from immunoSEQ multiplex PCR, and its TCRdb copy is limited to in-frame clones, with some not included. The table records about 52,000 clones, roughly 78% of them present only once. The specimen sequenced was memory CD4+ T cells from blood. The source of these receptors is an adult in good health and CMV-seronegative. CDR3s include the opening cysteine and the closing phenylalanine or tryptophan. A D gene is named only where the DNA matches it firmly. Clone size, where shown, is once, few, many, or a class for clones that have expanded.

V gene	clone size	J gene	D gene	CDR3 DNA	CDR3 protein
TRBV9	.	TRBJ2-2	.	TGTGCCAGCAGCGCGACAGCCGCGAACACCGGGGAGCTGTTTTTT	CASSATAANTGELFF
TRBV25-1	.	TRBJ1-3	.	TGTGCCAGCAGTGAATGGGGCGGCTCTGGAAACACCATATATTTT	CASSEWGGSGNTIYF
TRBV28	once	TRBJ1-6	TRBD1	TGTGCCAGCAGTTTATTCAGGGGGGTCAATAATTCACCCCTCCACTTT	CASSLFRGVNNSPLHF
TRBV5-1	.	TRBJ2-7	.	TGCGCCAGCAGCTTGCAAGCGGCAACCTACGAGCAGTACTTC	CASSLQAATYEQYF
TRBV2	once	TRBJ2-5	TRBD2	TGTGCCTCCCTAGTGACTAGCGGGCAAGAGACCCAGTACTTC	CASLVTSGQETQYF
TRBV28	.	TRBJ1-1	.	TGTGCCAGCAGTTCTGGGTTCATGAACACTGAAGCTTTCTTT	CASSSGFMNTEAFF
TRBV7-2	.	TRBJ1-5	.	TGTGCCAGCAGCTTAACTCGGGACCAGCCCCAGCATTTT	CASSLTRDQPQHF
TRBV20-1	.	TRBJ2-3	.	TGCAGTGCCCGACTTGGGAATACGCAGTATTTT	CSARLGNTQYF
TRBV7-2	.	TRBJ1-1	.	TGTGCCAGCAGCTTCATGAGGGAGGTTACTGAAGCTTTCTTT	CASSFMREVTEAFF
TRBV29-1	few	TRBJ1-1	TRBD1	TGCAGCGTTGAAGTTGGGACAGGGACTGAAGCTTTCTTT	CSVEVGTGTEAFF
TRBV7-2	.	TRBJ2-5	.	TGTGCCAGCAGCAGGCGGAGTCTCGGACGAGAAGAGACCCAGTACTTC	CASSRRSLGREETQYF
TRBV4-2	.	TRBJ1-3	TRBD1	TGTGCCAGCAGCTCACACCAGTTTACCGGGACAGGGGTAAACACCATATATTTT	CASSSHQFTGTGVNTIYF
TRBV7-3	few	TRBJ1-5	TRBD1	TGTGCCAGCAGCTTTCCGAACAGGGGGCAATATAGCAATCAGCCCCAGCATTTT	CASSFPNRGQYSNQPQHF
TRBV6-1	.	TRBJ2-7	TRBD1	TGTGCCAGCAGTAGGACAGGAACAACCTACGAGCAGTACTTC	CASSRTGTTYEQYF
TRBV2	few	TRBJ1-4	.	TGTGCTAGAAGGCATGAAAAACTGTTTTTT	CARRHEKLFF
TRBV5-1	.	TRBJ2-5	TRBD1	TGCGCCAGCAGCCCGAGTTTGATCCCGGACAGGGAAAAAGAGACCCAGTACTTC	CASSPSLIPDREKETQYF
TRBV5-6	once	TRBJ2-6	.	TGTGCCAGCAGCTTGTGGGCTTTCTCTGGGGCCAACGTCCTGACTTTC	CASSLWAFSGANVLTF
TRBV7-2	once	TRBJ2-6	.	TGTGCCAGCAGCACCCAGACTAGTTTGCGGGCCAACGTCCTGACTTTC	CASSTQTSLRANVLTF
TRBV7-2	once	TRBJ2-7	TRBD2	TGTGCCAGCAGCCGAGATAGCGGGGGGTACCCCTACGAGCAGTACTTC	CASSRDSGGYPYEQYF
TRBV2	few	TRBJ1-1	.	TGTGCCAGCAGTATAGACACCAACACTGAAGCTTTCTTT	CASSIDTNTEAFF
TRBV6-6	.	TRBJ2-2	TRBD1	TGTGCCAGCAGTTCAGGACAGGGGGGGGGCACCGGGGAGCTGTTTTTT	CASSSGQGGGTGELFF
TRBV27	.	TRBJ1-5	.	TGTGCCAGCAGTTTAATTTATAGCAATCAGCCCCAGCATTTT	CASSLIYSNQPQHF
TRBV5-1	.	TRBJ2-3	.	TGCGCCAGCAGCTTGCGAGGGCTAGGCACAGATACGCAGTATTTT	CASSLRGLGTDTQYF
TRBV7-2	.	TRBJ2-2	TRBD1	TGTGCCAGCAGCTTAGCCGGGACAGGGGGTGCCGGGGAGCTGTTTTTT	CASSLAGTGGAGELFF
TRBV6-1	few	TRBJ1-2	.	TGTGCCACCACCGTTATAGATCGGGGGGGAGGCTACACCTTC	CATTVIDRGGGYTF
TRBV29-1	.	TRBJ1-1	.	TGCAGCGTTGAAGATCAGCTGAACACTGAAGCTTTCTTT	CSVEDQLNTEAFF
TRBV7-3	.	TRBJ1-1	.	TGTGCCAGCAGCTCCTTTGGGGGCAGGTCGAACACTGAAGCTTTCTTT	CASSSFGGRSNTEAFF
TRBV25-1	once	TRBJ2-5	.	TGTGCCAGCAGTGACCGCGGGGCAGGGGCTTGGGAGACCCAGTACTTC	CASSDRGAGAWETQYF
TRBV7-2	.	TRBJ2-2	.	TGTGCCAGCAGCCCATTCGGAGGGCACAAATACACCGGGGAGCTGTTTTTT	CASSPFGGHKYTGELFF
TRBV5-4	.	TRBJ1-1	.	TGTGCCAGCAGCTTGGCCAATGGGGTGCGAGCTTTCTTT	CASSLANGVRAFF
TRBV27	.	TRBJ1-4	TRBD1	TGTGCCAGCAGTGGACCGGGACAGGGACCCCGTGAAAAACTGTTTTTT	CASSGPGQGPREKLFF
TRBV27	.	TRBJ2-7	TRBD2	TGTGCCAGCCGACGACGGGGGGCCTACGAGCAGTACTTC	CASRRRGAYEQYF